This T cell receptor beta chain was identified in a study of PD-1 blockade in classical Hodgkin lymphoma. Study observations and caveats: CD8+ TCR diversity did not rise significantly by C4D1, unlike CD4+. According to reports, newly diagnosed patients had lower baseline TCR diversity than healthy donors, and relapsed/refractory patients had lower baseline TCR diversity still.

CDR1 SQVTM and CDR2 ANQGSEA come from the germline V gene. V gave up 4 bases and J gave up 2 bases; unmatched junction bases: 15. This CDR3 spans 17 amino acids. Notes on this clone: Its matching antigen is unknown.

Time point: cycle 4 day 1 (C4D1), after six to seven weeks of nivolumab. Exposure to brentuximab vedotin varied, and each patient had relapsed following autologous stem cell transplantation. Method: immunoSEQ multiplex PCR; TCRdb's copy keeps in-frame clones and lacks some. This sample has 100,000 to 120,000 clones, with roughly nine tenths found just once. The sequence was collected from a human donor with classical Hodgkin lymphoma. The genes are TRBV29-1 and TRBJ2-7, with TRBD1 identical over 9 bases. The source material was peripheral blood mononuclear cells (PBMCs), sampled before the fourth cycle of nivolumab. The CDR3 DNA follows: TGCAGCGTTGGACAGGGGGTGGGTAGCGGTGAGACCTACGAGCAGTACTTC. Its protein is CSVGQGVGSGETYEQYF.